This T cell receptor (beta chain) was sequenced in a study of shared clonotypes between healthy human individuals. Looked up from germline, CDR1 is SEHNR and CDR2 is FQNEAQ (reference sequence). The ends lost 1 base at V and 7 bases at J; junction bases unmatched: 10. The CDR3 has 17 residues. Every one of the donors was a Caucasian adult that lived in Nashville, Tennessee. Assay used: immunoSEQ multiplex PCR; TCRdb lists only in-frame clones, some missing. The table has approximately 2.5 million clones, around 90% seen once. The chain couples TRBV7-9 to TRBJ2-2, with TRBD1 identical over 9 bases. This sequence was found in a man aged 18 to 29 in good health. The sequenced sample consisted of naive CD4+ T cells sorted from blood. This sample's subset: CD45RA+ positively selected. The CDR3 loop reads CASSLVPRDRENGELFF. DNA for the CDR3: TGTGCCAGCAGCTTAGTTCCCCGGGACAGGGAAAACGGGGAGCTGTTTTTT.